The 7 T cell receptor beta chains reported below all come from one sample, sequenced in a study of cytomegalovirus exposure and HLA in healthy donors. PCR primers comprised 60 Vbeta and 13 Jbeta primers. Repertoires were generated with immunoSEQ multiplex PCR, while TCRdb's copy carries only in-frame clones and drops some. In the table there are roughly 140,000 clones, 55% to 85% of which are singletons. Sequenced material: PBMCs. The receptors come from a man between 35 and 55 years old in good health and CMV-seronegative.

The CDR3 loop reads CASSNSINEQFF. The CDR3 region has the DNA TGCGCCAGCAGTAACAGTATCAATGAGCAGTTCTTC. V is TRBV10-1 and J is TRBJ2-1; D is uncertain. V was trimmed by 5 bases and J by 6 bases, leaving 8 bases between them. From germline, CDR1 is WNHNN and CDR2 SYGVQD (reference sequence). The CDR3 runs to 12 residues.

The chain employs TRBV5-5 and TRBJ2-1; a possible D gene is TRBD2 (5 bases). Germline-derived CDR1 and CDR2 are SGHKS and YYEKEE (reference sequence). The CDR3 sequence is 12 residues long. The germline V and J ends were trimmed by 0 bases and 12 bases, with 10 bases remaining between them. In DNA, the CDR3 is TGTGCCAGCAGCTTGGCGGCCGAGGGGCAGTTCTTC. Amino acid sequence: CASSLAAEGQFF.

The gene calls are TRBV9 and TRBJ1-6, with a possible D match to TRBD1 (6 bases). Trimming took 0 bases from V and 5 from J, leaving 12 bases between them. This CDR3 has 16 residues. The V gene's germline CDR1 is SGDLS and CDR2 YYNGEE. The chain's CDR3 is CASSVGGPGDNSPLHF. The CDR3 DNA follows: TGTGCCAGCAGCGTAGGGGGGCCAGGGGATAATTCACCCCTCCACTTT.

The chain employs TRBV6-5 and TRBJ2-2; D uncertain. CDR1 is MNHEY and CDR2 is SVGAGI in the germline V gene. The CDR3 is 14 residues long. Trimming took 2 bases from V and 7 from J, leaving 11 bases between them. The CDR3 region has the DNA TGTGCCAGCAGTTACGGGCAATTGTACGGGGAGCTGTTTTTT. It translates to CASSYGQLYGELFF.

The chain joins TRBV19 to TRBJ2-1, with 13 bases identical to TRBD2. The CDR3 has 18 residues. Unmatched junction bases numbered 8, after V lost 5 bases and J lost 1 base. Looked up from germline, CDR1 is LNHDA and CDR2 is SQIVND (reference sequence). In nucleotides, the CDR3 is TGTGCCAGTAGTCGTGGACTAGCGGGAGTTAGGTCCTACAATGAGCAGTTCTTC. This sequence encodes CASSRGLAGVRSYNEQFF.

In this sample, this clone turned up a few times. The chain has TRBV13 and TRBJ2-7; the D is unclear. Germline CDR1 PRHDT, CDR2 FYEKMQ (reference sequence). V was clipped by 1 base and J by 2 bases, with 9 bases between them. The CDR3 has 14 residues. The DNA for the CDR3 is TGTGCCAGCAGCTTAGATGGCAGGACCTACGAGCAGTACTTC. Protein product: CASSLDGRTYEQYF.

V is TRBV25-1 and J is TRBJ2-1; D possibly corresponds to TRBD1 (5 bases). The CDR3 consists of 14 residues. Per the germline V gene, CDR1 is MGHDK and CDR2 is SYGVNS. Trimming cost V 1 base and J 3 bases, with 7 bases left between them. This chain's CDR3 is CASSESRVYNEQFF. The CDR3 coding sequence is TGTGCCAGCAGTGAATCCAGGGTCTACAATGAGCAGTTCTTC.